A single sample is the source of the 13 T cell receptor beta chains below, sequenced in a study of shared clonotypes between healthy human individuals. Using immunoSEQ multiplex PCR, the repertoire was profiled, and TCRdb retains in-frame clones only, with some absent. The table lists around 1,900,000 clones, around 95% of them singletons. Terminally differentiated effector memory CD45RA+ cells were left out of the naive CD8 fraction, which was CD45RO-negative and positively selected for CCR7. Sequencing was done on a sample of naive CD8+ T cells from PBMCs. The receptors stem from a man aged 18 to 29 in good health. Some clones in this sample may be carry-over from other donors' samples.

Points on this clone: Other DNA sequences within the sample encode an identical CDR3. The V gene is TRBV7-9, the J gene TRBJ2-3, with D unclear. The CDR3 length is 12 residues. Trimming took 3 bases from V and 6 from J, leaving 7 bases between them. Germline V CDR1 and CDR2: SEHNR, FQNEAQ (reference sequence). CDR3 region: CASSFGLDTQYF. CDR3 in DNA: TGTGCCAGCAGCTTCGGGCTTGATACGCAGTATTTT.

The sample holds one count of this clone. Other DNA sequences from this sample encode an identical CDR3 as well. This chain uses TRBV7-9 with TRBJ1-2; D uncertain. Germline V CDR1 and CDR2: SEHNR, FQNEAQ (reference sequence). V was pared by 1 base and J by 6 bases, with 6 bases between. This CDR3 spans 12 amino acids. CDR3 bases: TGTGCCAGCAGCTTAGGGGCCGATGGCTACACCTTC. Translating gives CASSLGADGYTF.

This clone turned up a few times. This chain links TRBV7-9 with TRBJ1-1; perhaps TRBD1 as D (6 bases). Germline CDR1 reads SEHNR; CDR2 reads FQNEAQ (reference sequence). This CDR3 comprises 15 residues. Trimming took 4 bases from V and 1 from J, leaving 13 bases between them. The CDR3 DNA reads TGTGCCAGCAGCTCAAGAGAGGACAGGAACACTGAAGCTTTCTTT. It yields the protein CASSSREDRNTEAFF.

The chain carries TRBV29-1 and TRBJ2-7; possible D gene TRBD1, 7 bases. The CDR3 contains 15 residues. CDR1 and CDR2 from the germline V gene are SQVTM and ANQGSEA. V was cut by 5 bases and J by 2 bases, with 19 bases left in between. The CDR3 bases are TGCAGCGTTCTTGGGGGGACAGTTTATACCTACGAGCAGTACTTC. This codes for CSVLGGTVYTYEQYF.

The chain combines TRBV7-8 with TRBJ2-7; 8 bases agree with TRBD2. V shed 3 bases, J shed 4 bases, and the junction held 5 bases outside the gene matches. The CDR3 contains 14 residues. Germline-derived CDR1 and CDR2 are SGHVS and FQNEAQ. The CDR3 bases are TGTGCCAGCAGCTTTGGGACTAGGGGGTACGAGCAGTACTTC. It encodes CASSFGTRGYEQYF.

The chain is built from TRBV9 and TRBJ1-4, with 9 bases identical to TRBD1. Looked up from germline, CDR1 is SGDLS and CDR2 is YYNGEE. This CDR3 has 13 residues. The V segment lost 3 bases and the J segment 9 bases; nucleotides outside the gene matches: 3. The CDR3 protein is CASSGGTGKKLFF. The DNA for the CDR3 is TGTGCCAGCAGCGGTGGGACAGGGAAAAAACTGTTTTTT.

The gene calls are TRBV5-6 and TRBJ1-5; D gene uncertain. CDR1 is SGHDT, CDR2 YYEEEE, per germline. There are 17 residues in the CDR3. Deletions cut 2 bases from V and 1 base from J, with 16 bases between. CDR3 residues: CASSFPWWQLSNQPQHF. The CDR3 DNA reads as TGTGCCAGCAGCTTTCCCTGGTGGCAGCTGAGCAATCAGCCCCAGCATTTT.

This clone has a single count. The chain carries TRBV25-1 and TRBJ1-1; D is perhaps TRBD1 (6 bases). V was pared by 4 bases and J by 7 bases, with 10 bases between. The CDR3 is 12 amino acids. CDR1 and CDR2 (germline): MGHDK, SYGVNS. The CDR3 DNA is TGTGCCAGCAGTGCCGGGACAAATGAAGCTTTCTTT. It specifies CASSAGTNEAFF.

DNA for the CDR3: TGTGCCAGCAGCCTCAGGGAAGAGACCCAGTACTTC. Its translation: CASSLREETQYF. The chain is built from TRBV11-2 and TRBJ2-5; tentatively, D is TRBD1 (5 bases). This CDR3 comprises 12 residues. Germline CDR1 reads SGHAT; CDR2 reads FQNNGV. V lost 5 bases and J 3 bases, leaving 7 bases between the germline ends.

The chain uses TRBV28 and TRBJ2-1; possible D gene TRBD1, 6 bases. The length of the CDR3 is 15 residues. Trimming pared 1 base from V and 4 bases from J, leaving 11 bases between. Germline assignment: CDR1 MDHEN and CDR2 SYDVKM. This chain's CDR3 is CASSLYEGHYNEQFF. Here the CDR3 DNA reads TGTGCCAGCAGTTTATACGAGGGACATTACAATGAGCAGTTCTTC. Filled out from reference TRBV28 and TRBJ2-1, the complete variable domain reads DVKVTQSSRYLVKRTGEKVFLECVQDMDHENMFWYRQDPGLGLRLIYFSYDVKMKEKGDIPEGYSVSREKKERFSLILESASTNQTSMYLCASSLYEGHYNEQFFGPGTRLTVL.

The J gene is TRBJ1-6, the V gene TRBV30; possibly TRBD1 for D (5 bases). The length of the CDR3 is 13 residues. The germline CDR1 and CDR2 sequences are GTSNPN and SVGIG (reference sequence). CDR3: CGMQGGLNSPLHF. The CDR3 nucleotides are TGTGGCATGCAGGGAGGTTTGAATTCACCCCTCCACTTT.

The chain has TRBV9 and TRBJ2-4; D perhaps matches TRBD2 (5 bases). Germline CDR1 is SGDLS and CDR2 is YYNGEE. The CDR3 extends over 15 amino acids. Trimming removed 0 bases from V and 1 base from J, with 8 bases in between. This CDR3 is CASSVDGGAKNIQYF. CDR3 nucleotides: TGTGCCAGCAGCGTAGATGGCGGGGCCAAAAACATTCAGTACTTC.

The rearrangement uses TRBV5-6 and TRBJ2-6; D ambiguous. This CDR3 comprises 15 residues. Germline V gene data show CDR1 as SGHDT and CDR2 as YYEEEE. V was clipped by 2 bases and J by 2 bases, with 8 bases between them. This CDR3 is CASSFGVPGANVLTF. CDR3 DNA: TGTGCCAGCAGCTTCGGCGTTCCTGGGGCCAACGTCCTGACTTTC.